A single sample is the source of the 21 T cell receptor beta chains below, sequenced in a study of neurological immune-mediated disorders. MiXCR was run by TCRdb on the 5' RACE reads, yielding one entry per CDR3 protein. The sample holds tens of thousands of distinct CDR3 sequences, approximately 14% seen once. What was sequenced was PBMCs. The receptors shown here come from a woman aged 50 to 60 with HTLV-1-associated myelopathy (HAM/TSP).

This sequence joins TRBV3-1 and TRBJ2-1; 7 positions match TRBD1. With 5 bases clipped from V and 2 bases from J, the junction kept 9 bases outside the gene matches. Per the germline V gene, CDR1 is LGHDT and CDR2 is YNNKEL (reference sequence). The CDR3 is 16 amino acids. Written as DNA, the CDR3 is TGTGCCAGCAGCTACCGGGACAGTGGTCCCTACAATGAGCAGTTCTTC. Translating gives CASSYRDSGPYNEQFF.

This clonotype was counted ten times or more. J is TRBJ2-6 and V is TRBV5-1, with 8 bases aligning to TRBD1. V dropped 0 bases and J dropped 12; count of bases not matched to a gene: 8. Germline V gives CDR1 SGHRS, CDR2 YFSETQ. CDR3 length: 15 amino acids. The CDR3 region is CASSLAPGTGIVLTF. The CDR3 DNA reads as TGCGCCAGCAGCTTGGCCCCCGGGACAGGCATCGTCCTGACTTTC.

This clonotype was found a few times. The rearrangement joins TRBV3-1 to TRBJ1-6; the D is unclear. Deletions cut 0 bases from V and 10 bases from J, with 13 bases between. The CDR3 consists of 15 residues. Germline loops: CDR1 LGHDT, CDR2 YNNKEL (reference sequence). For the CDR3, the DNA is TGTGCCAGCAGCCAAGATTCTGGAAATGGATCACCCCTCCACTTT. This gives the protein CASSQDSGNGSPLHF. Drawing the rest from reference TRBV3-1 and TRBJ1-6, the complete variable domain is DTAVSQTPKYLVTQMGNDKSIKCEQNLGHDTMYWYKQDSKKFLKIMFSYNNKELIINETVPNRFSPKSPDKAHLNLHINSLELGDSAVYFCASSQDSGNGSPLHFGNGTRLTVT.

This clonotype came up many times. The gene calls are TRBV5-1 and TRBJ2-2; 9 bases agree with TRBD2. Germline-derived CDR1 and CDR2 are SGHRS and YFSETQ. The V gene end was trimmed by 3 bases and the J gene end by 1 base; junction bases not matched to a gene: 4. The CDR3 runs 16 residues. CDR3 DNA: TGCGCCAGCAGCTCAAAAGCGGGGGGGAACACCGGGGAGCTGTTTTTT. Its translation: CASSSKAGGNTGELFF. Combining the CDR3 with reference TRBV5-1 and TRBJ2-2 gives the whole variable domain KAGVTQTPRYLIKTRGQQVTLSCSPISGHRSVSWYQQTPGQGLQFLFEYFSETQRNKGNFPGRFSGRQFSNSRSEMNVSTLELGDSALYLCASSSKAGGNTGELFFGEGSRLTVL.

Ten or more counts support this clonotype. The J gene is TRBJ1-5, the V gene TRBV7-8, with 10 bases identical to TRBD1. Unmatched junction bases numbered 4, after V lost 5 bases and J lost 0 bases. CDR1 is SGHVS, CDR2 FQNEAQ, per germline. The CDR3 totals 16 residues. CDR3 in amino acids: CASSPRTGGSNQPQHF. The CDR3 nucleotides read TGTGCCAGCAGCCCGAGGACAGGGGGTAGCAATCAGCCCCAGCATTTT.

This clonotype was found many times. This chain connects TRBV20-1 to TRBJ2-2; D remains ambiguous. Germline lookup yields CDR1 DFQATT and CDR2 SNEGSKA (reference sequence). The CDR3 loop spans 15 amino acids. With 1 base removed from V and 1 base from J, the gap between germline ends came to 10 bases. The CDR3 sequence: CSARAWVENTGELFF. In nucleotides, the CDR3 is TGCAGTGCTAGAGCGTGGGTAGAGAACACCGGGGAGCTGTTTTTT.

This chain joins TRBV19 and TRBJ2-4; tentatively, D is TRBD1 (5 bases). The CDR3 covers 17 residues. V gave up 8 bases and J gave up 0 bases, with 20 bases separating them. Germline CDR1 is LNHDA and CDR2 is SQIVND (reference sequence). CDR3 loop: CASADITAIRAKNIQYF. As DNA, the CDR3 is TGTGCCAGTGCGGACATAACCGCGATTCGAGCCAAAAACATTCAGTACTTC. The full variable domain, rest sourced from reference TRBV19 and TRBJ2-4, is DGGITQSPKYLFRKEGQNVTLSCEQNLNHDAMYWYRQDPGQGLRLIYYSQIVNDFQKGDIAEGYSVSREKKESFPLTVTSAQKNPTAFYLCASADITAIRAKNIQYFGAGTRLSVL.

This clonotype appeared many times. The chain has TRBV7-2 and TRBJ2-7, with 10 bases identical to TRBD1. V lost 5 bases, J lost 7 bases, and 11 bases stayed unmatched. The CDR3 contains 15 residues. CDR1 is SGHTA and CDR2 is FQGNSA in the germline V gene. The CDR3 sequence is CASSQSGTGDDEQYF. CDR3 nucleotides: TGTGCCAGCAGCCAATCCGGGACAGGGGATGATGAGCAGTACTTC.

To note about this clonotype: At one of its ends the junction is not consistent with the germline gene, which may arise from a read error. The chain combines TRBV11-2 with TRBJ1-6, with D unresolved. Germline CDR1 reads SGHAT; CDR2 reads FQNNGV. This CDR3 contains 16 residues. CDR3 coding DNA: TGTGCCAGCAGCTCTCCTGGGAGGTCCTATAATTCACCCCTCAACTTT. Protein product: CASSSPGRSYNSPLNF. Variable domain in full (rest from reference TRBV11-2 and TRBJ1-6): EAGVAQSPRYKIIEKRQSVAFWCNPISGHATLYWYQQILGQGPKLLIQFQNNGVVDDSQLPKDRFSAERLKGVDSTLKIQPAKLEDSAVYLCASSSPGRSYNSPLNFGNGTRLTVT.

Concerning this clonotype: Possible read error: a much larger clone is one base away. V and J are TRBV7-9 and TRBJ2-5; 7 nucleotides align to TRBD1. The CDR3 is made up of 13 amino acids. The germline V gene has CDR1 SEHNR and CDR2 FQNEAQ (reference sequence). The CDR3 region is CASSEGGEDTQYF. CDR3 nucleotides: TGTGCCAGCAGCGAAGGGGGCGAAGATACCCAGTACTTC.

There are many counts of this clonotype. The J gene is TRBJ1-1, the V gene TRBV29-1; D uncertain. Germline CDR1 is SQVTM and CDR2 is ANQGSEA. V was shortened by 4 bases and J by 2 bases, with 11 bases between the two germline ends. The CDR3 totals 13 residues. Written as DNA, the CDR3 is TGCAGCGTTGGTTGGGGAGGCAACACTGAAGCTTTCTTT. Translated: CSVGWGGNTEAFF. The whole variable domain, remainder taken from reference TRBV29-1 and TRBJ1-1, is SAVISQKPSRDICQRGTSLTIQCQVDSQVTMMFWYRQQPGQSLTLIATANQGSEATYESGFVIDKFPISRPNLTFSTLTVSNMSPEDSSIYLCSVGWGGNTEAFFGQGTRLTVV.

This clonotype was recorded at least ten times. V is TRBV10-3 and J is TRBJ2-3, with 7 positions matching TRBD1. The CDR3 is 14 amino acids. After removal of 7 bases from V and 2 bases from J, the junction contained 6 bases not matched to a gene. CDR1 and CDR2 from the germline V gene are ENHRY and SYGVKD. This chain's CDR3 is CAITRDSTTDTQYF. The CDR3 nucleotides read TGTGCCATCACCAGGGACAGTACCACAGATACGCAGTATTTT.

This clonotype was picked up many times. V is TRBV7-2 and J is TRBJ1-5, with a weak D call TRBD1 (5 bases). V gave up 5 bases and J gave up 7 bases, with 15 bases separating them. Germline V gene lookup returns CDR1 SGHTA and CDR2 FQGNSA. This CDR3 is 14 amino acids long. The CDR3 DNA reads as TGTGCCAGCAGCAAGAACAGAGCAGGGCAGCCCCAGCATTTT. Amino acids: CASSKNRAGQPQHF. Looking up the rest from reference TRBV7-2 and TRBJ1-5 gives the full variable domain: GAGVSQSPSNKVTEKGKDVELRCDPISGHTALYWYRQSLGQGLEFLIYFQGNSAPDKSGLPSDRFSAERTGGSVSTLTIQRTQQEDSAVYLCASSKNRAGQPQHFGDGTRLSIL.

The chain recombines TRBV5-1 with TRBJ2-7; no reliable D call. Trimming stripped 0 bases from V and 6 bases from J, with 13 bases between. Germline V gives CDR1 SGHRS, CDR2 YFSETQ. CDR3 length: 14 amino acids. The CDR3 protein is CASSLDPSSIEQYF. The CDR3 DNA reads as TGCGCCAGCAGCTTGGACCCCTCGTCCATCGAGCAGTACTTC.

Turning to this clonotype: The junction shows a germline mismatch at one end, possibly a read error. The rearrangement joins TRBV5-1 to TRBJ2-1, with D perhaps TRBD1 (5 bases). The CDR3 is 16 amino acids. Germline-derived CDR1 and CDR2 are SGHRS and YFSETQ. CDR3 sequence reads: CANSRATASSYNDQFF. Here the CDR3 DNA reads TGCGCCAACAGCCGCGCGACAGCGAGCTCCTACAATGATCAGTTCTTC.

The rearrangement links TRBV29-1 to TRBJ2-7; TRBD1 matches at 7 bases. Germline lookup yields CDR1 SQVTM and CDR2 ANQGSEA. CDR3 length equals 16 residues. Trimming cost V 7 bases and J 0 bases; bases outside gene matches: 15. CDR3 sequence: CSARSGTELLSYEQYF. CDR3 sequence (DNA): TGCAGCGCCCGATCCGGGACAGAACTTCTCTCCTACGAGCAGTACTTC.

This clonotype was observed at least ten times. The chain carries TRBV2 and TRBJ2-7; 7 positions match TRBD2. Germline V gene sequence: CDR1 SNHLY, CDR2 FYNNEI. The V and J ends lost 0 bases and 4 bases, in that order; junction bases with no gene match: 9. The length of the CDR3 is 16 residues. Here the CDR3 DNA reads TGTGCCAGCAGTGAAGCCGGTGGCGGGAGCGGGTACGAGCAGTACTTC. This codes for CASSEAGGGSGYEQYF.

This clonotype appeared many times. V is TRBV14 and J is TRBJ1-6, with TRBD1 as a possible D gene (6 bases). This CDR3 region has 15 residues. V lost 0 bases, J lost 9 bases, and 12 bases lay in between. Germline loops: CDR1 SGHDN, CDR2 FVKESK. The CDR3 protein is CASSQDSPGVSPLHF. The CDR3 nucleotides are TGTGCCAGCAGCCAAGATTCGCCAGGGGTTTCACCCCTCCACTTT.

This clonotype was seen repeatedly, ten times or more. The V call is TRBV12-3 or TRBV12-4, the J call TRBJ1-4; D is possibly TRBD1 (5 bases). V gave up 9 bases and J gave up 7 bases, with 21 bases separating them. CDR3 length: 15 residues. CDR3 nucleotides: TGTGCCAGTCGGGATCGTTCAGGGTCAGGTGAAAAACTGTTTTTT. Its translation: CASRDRSGSGEKLFF.

This clonotype was recorded at least ten times. The chain couples TRBV5-5 to TRBJ2-1; 8 nucleotides agree with TRBD1. The CDR3 is 18 amino acids. J lost 9 bases, V lost 0 bases, and 17 bases had no gene match. Germline V gene data show CDR1 as SGHKS and CDR2 as YYEKEE (reference sequence). CDR3 DNA sequence: TGTGCCAGCAGCTTGGTTGGTACAGGGGGATATAACGCTGGTGAGCAGTTCTTC. Its protein product is CASSLVGTGGYNAGEQFF.

This clonotype has a count of ten or more. This chain joins TRBV7-2 and TRBJ2-1, with D tentatively TRBD2 (5 bases). The CDR3 runs 11 residues. Trimming pared 5 bases from V and 10 bases from J, leaving 9 bases between. Per the germline V gene, CDR1 is SGHTA and CDR2 is FQGNSA. The CDR3 is CASSPGREQFF. For the CDR3, the DNA is TGTGCCAGCAGCCCGGGGAGAGAGCAGTTCTTC.